This T cell receptor beta chain was recorded in a study of identical twins. The table lists this clonotype with a count of one. This CDR3 has 12 amino acids. Germline lookup yields CDR1 SQVTM and CDR2 ANQGSEA. V lost 5 bases to trimming and J lost 2 bases, with 4 bases between them. TCRdb fed the 5' RACE reads into MiXCR, producing one record per CDR3 protein. The sample yields nearly 900,000 distinct CDR3 sequences, about 12% seen once. A further study also used this sample, focusing on yellow fever vaccine responses in identical twins.

Sequenced input: PBMCs. The V gene is TRBV29-1, the J gene TRBJ2-6; no clear D gene. The clonotype originates from a young woman in good health. The CDR3 loop reads CSVNTGANVLTF. The CDR3 nucleotides are TGCAGCGTTAATACTGGGGCCAACGTCCTGACTTTC.